This T cell receptor beta chain originates from a study of blood T cell repertoires in COVID-19. About the research overall: Samples taken during acute and convalescent COVID-19 were collected in the United States, Italy and Spain.

Clones were sequenced by immunoSEQ multiplex PCR, and TCRdb holds only the in-frame ones, with some missing. The repertoire holds fewer than 250,000 clones, with 88% as singletons. Material for sequencing was peripheral blood. The TCR originated in a man aged 25-45 years with acute or convalescent COVID-19.

The CDR3 reads CSATEGRRGDTEAFF. The CDR3 bases are TGCAGTGCTACTGAGGGTCGACGGGGAGACACTGAAGCTTTCTTT. The chain joins TRBV20-1 to TRBJ1-1; D gene unclear. The V gene lost 4 bases and the J gene lost 3 bases, with 18 bases spanning the gap. Per germline, CDR1 DFQATT and CDR2 SNEGSKA (reference sequence). The CDR3 length is 15 residues.